This TCR beta chain was recovered during a study of CD8 T cells in Susac syndrome. Random-hexamer reverse transcription was applied to about 0.5 to 1 ug RNA. Across 54 Vbeta and 13 Jbeta, TCR beta CDR3 was amplified with immunoSEQ multiplex PCR. From the immunoSEQ multiplex PCR reads, TCRdb called clonotypes with MiXCR, one entry per CDR3 protein. The profile shows under 150,000 distinct CDR3 sequences, 94% of them singletons. CDR1 and CDR2 (germline): MNHEY, SVGEGT. The CDR3 is made up of 16 amino acids. V was cut by 2 bases and J by 4 bases, with 17 bases left in between. High-throughput TCR beta sequencing covered peripheral CD8+ and CD4+ T cells. TEMRA cells were enriched by FACS, and CD4+ and CD8+ T cells were negatively isolated.

V gene TRBV6-2 or TRBV6-3 combines with J gene TRBJ1-1, with a weak D call TRBD1 (5 bases). Sequenced material: CD8+ T cells from PBMCs. The TCR was taken from a human donor in good health. Here the CDR3 DNA reads TGTGCCAGCAGTTACGGGGCACCTCGAACGAGCACTGAAGCTTTCTTT. Protein sequence: CASSYGAPRTSTEAFF.